Below, 21 T cell receptor beta chains from the same sample are listed, as sequenced in a study of T cells in localized non-small cell lung cancer. The assay was immunoSEQ multiplex PCR, and TCRdb's table has in-frame clones only and misses some. This table has some 5,800 clones, roughly 23% appearing once. Source: lung tumor tissue, taken before any cancer treatment. The receptors were sampled from a female donor aged 60 or older with stage I lung adenocarcinoma.

This clone turned up a few times. This chain joins TRBV28 and TRBJ1-5; D call uncertain. Trimming removed 6 bases from V and 0 bases from J, with 12 bases in between. This CDR3 spans 15 amino acids. From germline, CDR1 is MDHEN and CDR2 SYDVKM. The DNA of the CDR3 is TGTGCCAGCAGCCCCCAGCGTAATAGCAATCAGCCCCAGCATTTT. It encodes CASSPQRNSNQPQHF.

This clone qualifies as medium-sized. The V gene is TRBV6-8, the J gene TRBJ1-5; possibly TRBD1 for D (5 bases). Germline V gives CDR1 MNHGY, CDR2 SAAAGT. V lost 6 bases, J lost 5 bases, and 11 bases lay in between. There are 13 residues in the CDR3. Here the CDR3 reads CASRATEDQPQHF. CDR3 bases: TGTGCCAGCAGGGCGACAGAAGATCAGCCCCAGCATTTT.

Only a few counts were recorded for this clone. The genes are TRBV2 and TRBJ2-7, with D unresolved. V shed 7 bases and J shed 0 bases, with 13 bases lying between them. There are 14 residues in the CDR3. Germline values: CDR1 SNHLY, CDR2 FYNNEI. The CDR3 region has the DNA TGTGCCAGCATGTACGGATCCAGCTCCTACGAGCAGTACTTC. As protein: CASMYGSSSYEQYF.

V and J are TRBV11-3 and TRBJ1-1; 9 nucleotides align to TRBD1. The ends lost 5 bases at V and 5 bases at J; junction bases unmatched: 6. This CDR3 is built from 14 residues. CDR1 is SGHNT, CDR2 YENEEA, per germline. The CDR3 loop is CASSTGQGRTEAFF. CDR3 in DNA: TGTGCCAGCAGCACTGGACAGGGGAGGACTGAAGCTTTCTTT.

The V gene is TRBV6-8, the J gene TRBJ2-3; TRBD1 is a possible D gene (6 bases). The CDR3 consists of 15 residues. The V and J ends lost 2 bases and 1 base respectively, with 10 bases between them. The germline CDR1 and CDR2 sequences are MNHGY and SAAAGT. The CDR3 loop is CASSYGKGGTDTQYF. CDR3 nucleotides: TGTGCCAGCAGTTACGGGAAGGGGGGCACAGATACGCAGTATTTT.

The rearrangement joins TRBV11-3 to TRBJ2-3; TRBD2 matches at 9 bases. Germline V gene sequence: CDR1 SGHNT, CDR2 YENEEA. The CDR3 extends over 14 amino acids. The J segment lost 6 bases and the V segment lost 5 bases, leaving 6 bases of the junction unmatched. The CDR3 loop reads CASSGLAQRDTQYF. CDR3 nucleotides: TGTGCCAGCAGCGGACTAGCGCAACGGGATACGCAGTATTTT.

This clone was seen a handful of times. The rearrangement uses TRBV30 and TRBJ2-7, with D maybe TRBD2 (7 bases). The length of the CDR3 is 14 residues. CDR1 is GTSNPN, CDR2 SVGIG, per germline (reference sequence). Trimming stripped 3 bases from V and 1 base from J, with 13 bases between. The CDR3 loop is CAWRARGLSYEQYF. The CDR3, as DNA: TGTGCCTGGAGAGCCAGGGGACTATCCTACGAGCAGTACTTC. Complete variable domain (other parts from reference TRBV30 and TRBJ2-7): SQTIHQWPATLVQPVGSPLSLECTVEGTSNPNLYWYRQAAGRGLQLLFYSVGIGQISSEVPQNLSASRPQDRQFILSSKKLLLSDSGFYLCAWRARGLSYEQYFGPGTRLTVT.

The genes are TRBV30 and TRBJ2-7, with 10 positions matching TRBD2. The CDR3 loop spans 17 amino acids. The V segment lost 3 bases and the J segment 6 bases; nucleotides outside the gene matches: 17. The germline gives CDR1 GTSNPN, CDR2 SVGIG (reference sequence). The CDR3 sequence: CAWRRLAGVTEVAEQYF. The CDR3 DNA sequence: TGTGCCTGGAGACGCCTAGCGGGAGTAACGGAGGTGGCCGAGCAGTACTTC.

This rearrangement joins TRBV29-1 to TRBJ2-3; TRBD1 might be the D (5 bases). This CDR3 region has 12 residues. Trimming removed 7 bases from V and 2 bases from J, with 10 bases in between. Germline V gene lookup returns CDR1 SQVTM and CDR2 ANQGSEA. Here the CDR3 reads CSGLGATDTQYF. As DNA, the CDR3 is TGCAGCGGCCTAGGGGCCACAGATACGCAGTATTTT.

This clone was observed a handful of times. V is TRBV9 and J is TRBJ1-3; the D is unclear. V lost 0 bases and J lost 0, with 7 bases in between. The CDR3 runs to 15 residues. The germline CDR1 and CDR2 sequences are SGDLS and YYNGEE. DNA of the CDR3: TGTGCCAGCAGCGTAGGGATAAGCTCTGGAAACACCATATATTTT. Translated: CASSVGISSGNTIYF.

This clone was detected a few times. V and J are TRBV28 and TRBJ2-1, with D possibly TRBD2 on 5 matching bases. This CDR3 is built from 13 residues. Germline lookup yields CDR1 MDHEN and CDR2 SYDVKM. The V end was cut by 0 bases, the J end by 5 bases, with 5 bases between. CDR3 nucleotides: TGTGCCAGCAGTTTATGGAGGGACAATGAGCAGTTCTTC. This codes for CASSLWRDNEQFF.

The chain uses TRBV6-8 and TRBJ2-1, with 11 bases identical to TRBD2. Per germline, CDR1 MNHGY and CDR2 SAAAGT. The CDR3 covers 17 residues. The J segment lost 2 bases and the V segment lost 4 bases, leaving 7 bases of the junction unmatched. The DNA of the CDR3 is TGTGCCAGCAGTTCCTCGACTAGCGGGAAGACCTACAATGAGCAGTTCTTC. It yields the protein CASSSSTSGKTYNEQFF.

This clone was detected only once. The V and J genes are TRBV5-1 and TRBJ1-4; D is possibly TRBD1 (5 bases). The CDR3 runs 14 residues. V lost 0 bases and J lost 5, with 8 bases in between. The germline gives CDR1 SGHRS, CDR2 YFSETQ. This CDR3 reads CASSLGAGNEKLFF. DNA for the CDR3: TGCGCCAGCAGCTTGGGGGCAGGGAATGAAAAACTGTTTTTT.

This chain links TRBV16 with TRBJ1-1; D unresolved. V was trimmed by 1 base and J by 4 bases, leaving 7 bases between them. This CDR3 region has 13 residues. The V gene's germline CDR1 is KGHSY and CDR2 FQNENV. CDR3 amino acids: CASSQFWGTEAFF. The CDR3, as DNA: TGTGCCAGCAGCCAATTCTGGGGCACTGAAGCTTTCTTT.

In this sample, this clone is medium-sized. This chain connects TRBV4-1 to TRBJ2-1; 7 nucleotides line up with TRBD2. Germline V gene sequence: CDR1 MGHRA, CDR2 YSYEKL. Germline trimming cut 1 base from V and 4 bases from J; bases unmatched to any gene: 10. The CDR3 totals 17 residues. The CDR3 coding sequence is TGCGCCAGCAGCCAAGGTCCTTCGGGACTATATTACAATGAGCAGTTCTTC. It codes for CASSQGPSGLYYNEQFF.

The rearrangement joins TRBV6-8 to TRBJ2-7; D remains ambiguous. V lost 6 bases to trimming and J lost 0 bases, with 6 bases between them. Per the germline V gene, CDR1 is MNHGY and CDR2 is SAAAGT. The CDR3 length is 12 residues. The CDR3: CASSPASYEQYF. DNA for the CDR3: TGTGCCAGCAGCCCCGCCTCCTACGAGCAGTACTTC.

This clone was counted once. The chain uses TRBV19 and TRBJ1-2; 7 bases are a match to TRBD1. The V segment lost 8 bases and the J segment 4 bases; nucleotides outside the gene matches: 10. The germline V gene has CDR1 LNHDA and CDR2 SQIVND (reference sequence). This CDR3 has 14 amino acids. CDR3 DNA: TGTGCCAGTGGGAAACAGGGGAGCGGCTATGGCTACACCTTC. It translates to CASGKQGSGYGYTF.

This clone was seen a few times. V gene TRBV19 combines with J gene TRBJ1-1; D is uncertain. Trimming took 3 bases from V and 4 from J, leaving 9 bases between them. The germline CDR1 and CDR2 sequences are LNHDA and SQIVND (reference sequence). The CDR3 runs to 13 residues. CDR3 region: CASSIGSPTEAFF. In nucleotides, the CDR3 is TGTGCCAGTAGTATTGGTAGCCCCACTGAAGCTTTCTTT.

The CDR3 coding sequence is TGTGCCATCAGTGAGTCGGGACAGTACGAGCAGTACTTC. Translating gives CAISESGQYEQYF. The rearrangement uses TRBV10-3 and TRBJ2-7; the match to TRBD1 covers 7 bases. Germline values: CDR1 ENHRY, CDR2 SYGVKD. The CDR3 loop spans 13 amino acids. V shed 0 bases, J shed 4 bases, and the junction held 0 bases outside the gene matches.

This clone was detected only a few times. V is TRBV6-8 and J is TRBJ2-7; 7 positions match TRBD1. Per germline, CDR1 MNHGY and CDR2 SAAAGT. This CDR3 spans 12 amino acids. V shed 6 bases and J 6 bases; nucleotides not matched to a gene: 5. CDR3 in amino acids: CASSFRDSEQYF. CDR3 nucleotide sequence: TGTGCCAGCAGCTTCCGGGACAGCGAGCAGTACTTC.

This clone was observed a few times. CDR3 residues: CASSFMGRYTDTQYF. The CDR3 DNA is TGTGCCAGCAGCTTCATGGGACGATACACAGATACGCAGTATTTT. The rearrangement uses TRBV11-3 and TRBJ2-3; D tentatively reads TRBD1 or TRBD2 (5 bases each). This CDR3 has 15 residues. Trimming cost V 3 bases and J 2 bases, with 12 bases left between them. Germline V gene sequence: CDR1 SGHNT, CDR2 YENEEA.